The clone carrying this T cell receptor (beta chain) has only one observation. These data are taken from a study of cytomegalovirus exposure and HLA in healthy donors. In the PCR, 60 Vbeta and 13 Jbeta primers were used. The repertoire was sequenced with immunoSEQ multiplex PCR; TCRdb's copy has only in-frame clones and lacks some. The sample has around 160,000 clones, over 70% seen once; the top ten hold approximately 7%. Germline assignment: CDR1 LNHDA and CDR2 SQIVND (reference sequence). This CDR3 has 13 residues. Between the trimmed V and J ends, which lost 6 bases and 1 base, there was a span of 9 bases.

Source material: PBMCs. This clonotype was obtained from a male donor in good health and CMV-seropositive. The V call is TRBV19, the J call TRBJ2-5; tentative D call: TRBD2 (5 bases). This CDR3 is CASSGVTQETQYF. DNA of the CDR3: TGTGCCAGTAGCGGGGTAACCCAAGAGACCCAGTACTTC.